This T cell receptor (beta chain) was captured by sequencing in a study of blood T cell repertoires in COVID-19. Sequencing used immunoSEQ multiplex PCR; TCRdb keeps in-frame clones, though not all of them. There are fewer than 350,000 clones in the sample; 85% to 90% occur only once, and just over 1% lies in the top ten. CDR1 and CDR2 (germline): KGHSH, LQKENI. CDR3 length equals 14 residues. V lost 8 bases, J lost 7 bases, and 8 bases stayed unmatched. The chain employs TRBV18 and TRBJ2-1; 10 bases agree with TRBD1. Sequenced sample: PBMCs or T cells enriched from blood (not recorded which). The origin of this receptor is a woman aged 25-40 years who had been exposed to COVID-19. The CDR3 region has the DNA TGTGCCAGCGCCCAGGACAGGGGGTGGAATGAGCAGTTCTTC. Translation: CASAQDRGWNEQFF.